Listed here are 23 T cell receptor beta chains from one sample, sequenced in a study of shared clonotypes between healthy human individuals. Clones were read by immunoSEQ multiplex PCR, and TCRdb kept only the in-frame ones, dropping some. This table has about 1.1 million clones, around 77% appearing once. The sample was memory CD4+ T cells from PBMCs. Subset indicated: CD45RA-negative fraction. Receptor source: a man between 18 and 29 years old in good health. Some clones in this sample may be carry-over from other donors' samples.

Notes on this clone: The identical CDR3 is also encoded by other nucleotide sequences in the sample. This chain links TRBV18 with TRBJ1-5; D is ambiguous. Germline CDR1 KGHSH, CDR2 LQKENI. This CDR3 comprises 13 residues. V was pared by 2 bases and J by 3 bases, with 5 bases between. The CDR3 coding sequence is TGTGCCAGCTCACCAGGATCCAATCAGCCCCAGCATTTT. This encodes CASSPGSNQPQHF.

The chain joins TRBV6-5 to TRBJ1-1, with a possible D match to TRBD1 (5 bases). This CDR3 is built from 16 residues. CDR1 and CDR2 from the germline V gene are MNHEY and SVGAGI. V lost 0 bases, J lost 2 bases, and 13 bases lay in between. The CDR3 coding sequence is TGTGCCAGCAGTTACTCGAGACAGAGAAGAAACACTGAAGCTTTCTTT. Translated, it gives CASSYSRQRRNTEAFF.

This rearrangement joins TRBV30 to TRBJ2-7, with D perhaps TRBD1 (6 bases). From germline, CDR1 is GTSNPN and CDR2 SVGIG (reference sequence). The V and J ends lost 4 bases and 0 bases respectively, with 13 bases between them. The CDR3 is 14 residues long. CDR3 residues: CAWKRQDFSYEQYF. In DNA, the CDR3 is TGTGCCTGGAAAAGACAGGACTTCTCCTACGAGCAGTACTTC.

A few counts support this clone. The CDR3 protein is CASRTTGTAYNEQFF. The DNA of the CDR3 is TGTGCCAGCAGAACAACCGGGACTGCCTACAATGAGCAGTTCTTC. The chain has TRBV2 and TRBJ2-1, with a tentative D call TRBD2 (6 bases). Germline V lookup: CDR1 SNHLY, CDR2 FYNNEI. This CDR3 is 15 amino acids long. The V end lost 6 bases, the J end lost 2 bases, and 14 bases lay between the germline ends.

This chain joins TRBV2 and TRBJ2-3; no clear D. V was trimmed by 3 bases and J by 3 bases, leaving 13 bases between them. The CDR3 loop spans 15 amino acids. The germline V gene encodes CDR1 SNHLY and CDR2 FYNNEI. The CDR3 here is CASSDNGLQTDTQYF. In DNA form, the CDR3 reads TGTGCCAGCAGTGATAACGGCCTTCAGACAGATACGCAGTATTTT.

CDR3 residues: CAWSTLTGGNQPQHF. The CDR3 region has the DNA TGTGCCTGGAGTACCCTCACAGGAGGCAATCAGCCCCAGCATTTT. The chain combines TRBV30 with TRBJ1-5, with TRBD1 as a possible D gene (5 bases). This CDR3 has 15 amino acids. The germline CDR1 and CDR2 sequences are GTSNPN and SVGIG (reference sequence). V was cut by 2 bases and J by 2 bases, with 13 bases left in between. The full variable domain, in which reference TRBV30 and TRBJ1-5 provide the parts outside the CDR3, is SQTIHQWPATLVQPVGSPLSLECTVEGTSNPNLYWYRQAAGRGLQLLFYSVGIGQISSEVPQNLSASRPQDRQFILSSKKLLLSDSGFYLCAWSTLTGGNQPQHFGDGTRLSIL.

The chain has TRBV29-1 and TRBJ1-2, with a possible D match to TRBD1 (6 bases). The CDR3 spans 11 residues. V was clipped by 4 bases and J by 6 bases, with 9 bases between them. Germline V gives CDR1 SQVTM, CDR2 ANQGSEA. This CDR3 reads CSVGGQDGYTF. The CDR3 DNA is TGCAGCGTTGGGGGACAAGATGGCTACACCTTC.

A few counts support this clone. The chain has TRBV18 and TRBJ1-2; 7 positions match TRBD1. Germline loops: CDR1 KGHSH, CDR2 LQKENI. With V trimmed by 4 bases and J by 2 bases, 10 bases remained unmatched. The length of the CDR3 is 16 residues. The CDR3 coding sequence is TGTGCCAGCTCACTAAGTCACCAACAGGGGAACTATGGCTACACCTTC. Amino acids: CASSLSHQQGNYGYTF.

The chain carries TRBV9 and TRBJ2-1, with no clear D. Germline assignment: CDR1 SGDLS and CDR2 YYNGEE. Trimming removed 0 bases at V and 0 bases at J, with 10 bases between. The CDR3 has 16 amino acids. CDR3 nucleotides: TGTGCCAGCAGCGTAGTTGGTGAAAGCTCCTACAATGAGCAGTTCTTC. It translates to CASSVVGESSYNEQFF.

The table lists this clone with a count of one. V gene TRBV19 combines with J gene TRBJ2-7; possible D gene TRBD1, 5 bases. This CDR3 region has 14 residues. With 7 bases removed from V and 4 bases from J, the gap between germline ends came to 17 bases. Per germline, CDR1 LNHDA and CDR2 SQIVND (reference sequence). The CDR3 sequence: CASTPQGMAYEQYF. The DNA of the CDR3 is TGTGCCAGTACCCCGCAGGGCATGGCTTACGAGCAGTACTTC.

J is TRBJ2-1 and V is TRBV4-1; D may be TRBD1 or TRBD2 (5 bases each). CDR3 length: 17 residues. The ends were cut back, 4 bases at V and 3 bases at J, with 19 bases in the middle. In germline, CDR1 is MGHRA, CDR2 YSYEKL. Here the CDR3 reads CASSPYGTVSYYNEQFF. The CDR3 DNA is TGCGCCAGCAGCCCATACGGGACGGTAAGCTACTACAATGAGCAGTTCTTC.

The V and J genes are TRBV4-2 and TRBJ2-1, with a possible D match to TRBD2 (6 bases). There are 15 residues in the CDR3. Trimming removed 5 bases at V and 0 bases at J, with 11 bases between. CDR1 is LGHNA and CDR2 is YNFKEQ in the germline V gene. CDR3 nucleotides: TGTGCCAGCAGCGACATTAGCGGCTCCTACAATGAGCAGTTCTTC. It is translated as CASSDISGSYNEQFF.

This clone came up once. The CDR3 DNA reads TGTGCCAGCAGCTTCGGTCCCGGTGGTTTAGGAGGGCAAGAGACCCAGTACTTC. Protein product: CASSFGPGGLGGQETQYF. V is TRBV5-5 and J is TRBJ2-5; possible D gene TRBD2, 6 bases. Trimming took 2 bases from V and 2 from J, leaving 22 bases between them. The CDR3 runs 18 residues. Germline V gene data show CDR1 as SGHKS and CDR2 as YYEKEE (reference sequence).

The V call is TRBV19, the J call TRBJ2-6; D possibly uses TRBD1 or TRBD2 (6 bases each). There are 16 residues in the CDR3. The germline V gene encodes CDR1 LNHDA and CDR2 SQIVND (reference sequence). V shed 5 bases and J shed 2 bases, with 13 bases lying between them. As DNA, the CDR3 is TGTGCCAGTAGTTCTTTGGGGGGCACTGGGGCCAACGTCCTGACTTTC. Protein sequence: CASSSLGGTGANVLTF.

V is TRBV11-2 and J is TRBJ2-7, with 9 bases that match TRBD1. The trim removed 8 bases at V and 5 bases at J, leaving 13 bases unmatched. Germline CDR1 SGHAT, CDR2 FQNNGV. The CDR3 length is 15 residues. This CDR3 is CASLPIGTGRNEQYF. The DNA of the CDR3 is TGTGCCAGCCTACCGATCGGGACAGGGCGTAACGAGCAGTACTTC.

The CDR3 region has the DNA TGTGCCAGCAGCCCTACTTGGACAGGGGAGCTGTTTTTT. Residues: CASSPTWTGELFF. The chain is built from TRBV11-3 and TRBJ2-2; a weak D match, TRBD1 (5 bases). This CDR3 region has 13 residues. Trimming shortened V by 5 bases and J by 8 bases, and 12 bases separated the two germline ends. Germline CDR1 and CDR2: SGHNT and YENEEA.

The rearrangement joins TRBV7-2 to TRBJ2-1, with 10 bases lining up with TRBD2. After removal of 5 bases from V and 7 bases from J, the junction contained 17 bases not matched to a gene. The CDR3 has 18 residues. Germline V lookup: CDR1 SGHTA, CDR2 FQGNSA. CDR3 protein: CASSPSRPGLALGNEQFF. Here the CDR3 DNA reads TGTGCCAGCAGCCCTTCTCGCCCGGGACTAGCGCTTGGGAATGAGCAGTTCTTC.

CDR3 amino acids: CASSPGEGASGNTIYF. CDR3 nucleotide sequence: TGTGCCAGCTCACCCGGGGAAGGAGCCTCTGGAAACACCATATATTTT. This chain joins TRBV18 and TRBJ1-3; D unresolved. The CDR3 is 16 residues long. Looked up from germline, CDR1 is KGHSH and CDR2 is LQKENI. V gave up 3 bases and J gave up 0 bases, with 12 bases separating them. Complete variable domain (other parts from reference TRBV18 and TRBJ1-3): NAGVMQNPRHLVRRRGQEARLRCSPMKGHSHVYWYRQLPEEGLKFMVYLQKENIIDESGMPKERFSAEFPKEGPSILRIQQVVRGDSAAYFCASSPGEGASGNTIYFGEGSWLTVV.

The chain carries TRBV27 and TRBJ2-7; 7 positions match TRBD1. The CDR3 loop spans 14 amino acids. Germline CDR1 and CDR2: MNHEY and SMNVEV (reference sequence). With 6 bases clipped from V and 3 bases from J, the junction kept 8 bases outside the gene matches. In nucleotides, the CDR3 is TGTGCCAGCAGGAATTCCGGGACAGTCTACGAGCAGTACTTC. Its translation is CASRNSGTVYEQYF.

This chain connects TRBV5-1 to TRBJ2-5; 7 positions match TRBD1. V was clipped by 7 bases and J by 5 bases; unmatched bases: 14. Germline assignment: CDR1 SGHRS and CDR2 YFSETQ. The CDR3 runs to 15 residues. DNA for the CDR3: TGCGCCAGCGGCCCACAGGGGACCCTCGGGGAGACCCAGTACTTC. It specifies CASGPQGTLGETQYF.

This clone has just one count. The V gene is TRBV6-1, the J gene TRBJ1-2, with D possibly matching TRBD1 (5 bases). V was cut by 0 bases and J by 5 bases, with 13 bases left in between. Per germline, CDR1 MNHNS and CDR2 SASEGT. CDR3 length: 15 amino acids. The CDR3 region is CASSEAGRGEYGYTF. For the CDR3, the DNA is TGTGCCAGCAGTGAAGCGGGGCGGGGGGAGTATGGCTACACCTTC.

The chain employs TRBV28 and TRBJ2-1, with D possibly matching TRBD1 (6 bases). This CDR3 comprises 15 residues. Germline CDR1 and CDR2: MDHEN and SYDVKM. V was shortened by 4 bases and J by 3 bases, with 13 bases between the two germline ends. CDR3 nucleotides: TGTGCCAGCAGTTCCCGGGACACCTACTACAATGAGCAGTTCTTC. Translating it yields CASSSRDTYYNEQFF.

This clone was seen only a few times. The chain joins TRBV4-1 to TRBJ1-2; D gene uncertain. Germline values: CDR1 MGHRA, CDR2 YSYEKL. The CDR3 runs to 15 residues. Trimming shortened V by 0 bases and J by 4 bases, and 12 bases separated the two germline ends. This chain's CDR3 is CASSQDLLSGYGYTF. The CDR3 DNA sequence: TGCGCCAGCAGCCAAGATCTATTGTCGGGCTATGGCTACACCTTC.